This T cell receptor beta chain was sequenced for a study of read filtering for tumor transcriptome and immune sequencing. Study in general: Mean patient age was approximately 66 years, range about 40 to 85; 17 male, more than 11 female. Revised staging placed roughly 8 patients in R-ISS I, approximately 16 in II, more than five in III. Study conclusions and caveats: Roughly 82% of IR-seq clonotypes had a single read, yet these held roughly 3.8% of reads. The sorted CD138-negative fraction was a mixed bone marrow immune population, not purified T cells.

This library used approximately 0.4 ug RNA and molecular barcoded adaptors spanning alpha/delta and beta/gamma chains. MiXCR, run by TCRdb on the reads, gives a single entry per CDR3 protein. The sample has 49,000 or so distinct CDR3 sequences; 10% to 15% are singletons. This clonotype has a count of ten or more. As yet, its antigen is unknown. Germline loops: CDR1 DFQATT, CDR2 SNEGSKA (reference sequence). The junction had 7 bases not matched to a gene; V was cut back by 4 bases and J by 7 bases. The CDR3 is 13 amino acids. Sequencing was done on a sample of a population of CD138-negative cells sorted from bone marrow. The clonotype originates from a donor over 35 with multiple myeloma. V gene TRBV20-1 combines with J gene TRBJ1-2, with TRBD1 identical over 9 bases. The CDR3, as DNA: TGCAGTGCTAACGTACAGGGGGCAGGTGGCTACACCTTC. It is translated as CSANVQGAGGYTF.